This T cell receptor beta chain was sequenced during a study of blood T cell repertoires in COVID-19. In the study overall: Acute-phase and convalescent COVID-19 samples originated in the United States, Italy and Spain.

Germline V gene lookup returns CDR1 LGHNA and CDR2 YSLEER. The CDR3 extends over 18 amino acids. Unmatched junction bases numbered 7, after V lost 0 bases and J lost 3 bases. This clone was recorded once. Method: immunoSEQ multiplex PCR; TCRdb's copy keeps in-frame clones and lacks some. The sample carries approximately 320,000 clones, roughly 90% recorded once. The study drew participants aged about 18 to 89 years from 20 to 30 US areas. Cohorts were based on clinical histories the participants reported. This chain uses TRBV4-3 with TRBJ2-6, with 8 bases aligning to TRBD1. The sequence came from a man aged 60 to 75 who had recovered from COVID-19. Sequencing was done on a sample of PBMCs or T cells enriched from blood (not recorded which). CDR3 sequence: CASSQERSGGFGANVLTF. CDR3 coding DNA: TGCGCCAGCAGCCAAGAGAGGTCAGGGGGCTTTGGGGCCAACGTCCTGACTTTC.